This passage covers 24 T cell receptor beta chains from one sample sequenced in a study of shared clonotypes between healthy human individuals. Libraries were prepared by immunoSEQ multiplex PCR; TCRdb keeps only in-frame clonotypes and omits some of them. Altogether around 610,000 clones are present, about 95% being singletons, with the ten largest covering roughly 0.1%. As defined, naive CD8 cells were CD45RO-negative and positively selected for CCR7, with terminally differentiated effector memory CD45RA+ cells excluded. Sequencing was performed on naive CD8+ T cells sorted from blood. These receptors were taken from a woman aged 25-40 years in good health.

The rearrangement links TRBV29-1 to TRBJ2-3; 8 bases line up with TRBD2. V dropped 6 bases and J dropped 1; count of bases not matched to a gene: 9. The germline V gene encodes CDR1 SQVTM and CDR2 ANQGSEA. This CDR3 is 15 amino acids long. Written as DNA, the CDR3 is TGCAGCGTCGATAGAGAGACTAGCGGCACAGATACGCAGTATTTT. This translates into CSVDRETSGTDTQYF.

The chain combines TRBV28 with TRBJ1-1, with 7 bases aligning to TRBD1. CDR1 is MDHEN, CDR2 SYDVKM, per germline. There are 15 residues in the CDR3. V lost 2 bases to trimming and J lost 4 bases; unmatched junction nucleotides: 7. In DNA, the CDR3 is TGTGCCAGCAGTTTAGATAGGGGGCTGAGCACTGAAGCTTTCTTT. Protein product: CASSLDRGLSTEAFF.

The DNA of the CDR3 is TGTGCCAGCAGTTTAGATCCTAGCGGTTACTCCTACGAGCAGTACTTC. Translated, it gives CASSLDPSGYSYEQYF. The V and J genes are TRBV27 and TRBJ2-7; TRBD2 matches at 7 bases. Germline V gene sequence: CDR1 MNHEY, CDR2 SMNVEV (reference sequence). CDR3 length equals 16 residues. Unmatched junction bases numbered 7, after V lost 2 bases and J lost 0 bases.

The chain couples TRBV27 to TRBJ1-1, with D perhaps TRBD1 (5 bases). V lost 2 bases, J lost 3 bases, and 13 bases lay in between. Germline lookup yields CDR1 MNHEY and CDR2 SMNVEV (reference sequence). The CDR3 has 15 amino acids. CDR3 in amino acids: CASSLRGDTDTEAFF. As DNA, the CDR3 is TGTGCCAGCAGTTTACGGGGCGATACGGACACTGAAGCTTTCTTT.

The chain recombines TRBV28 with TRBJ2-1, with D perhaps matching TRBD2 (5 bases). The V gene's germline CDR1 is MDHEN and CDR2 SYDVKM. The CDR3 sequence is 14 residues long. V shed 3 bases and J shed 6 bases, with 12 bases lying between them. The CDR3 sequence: CASSFRTGFNEQFF. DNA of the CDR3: TGTGCCAGCAGTTTTCGGACGGGGTTCAATGAGCAGTTCTTC.

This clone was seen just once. The CDR3 sequence is CASSQEASVSDTQYF. The CDR3, as DNA: TGCGCCAGCAGCCAAGAGGCTAGCGTATCAGATACGCAGTATTTT. V is TRBV4-1 and J is TRBJ2-3, with a tentative D call TRBD2 (6 bases). Germline CDR1 reads MGHRA; CDR2 reads YSYEKL. The V end lost 0 bases, the J end lost 4 bases, and 11 bases lay between the germline ends. The CDR3 is made up of 15 amino acids.

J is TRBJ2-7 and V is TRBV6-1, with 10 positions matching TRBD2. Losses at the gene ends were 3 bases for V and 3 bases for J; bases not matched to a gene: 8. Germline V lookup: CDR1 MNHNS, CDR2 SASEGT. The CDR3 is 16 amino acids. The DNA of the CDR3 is TGTGCCAGCAGTGAGGGCCTAGCGGGAGAACTCTACGAGCAGTACTTC. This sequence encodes CASSEGLAGELYEQYF.

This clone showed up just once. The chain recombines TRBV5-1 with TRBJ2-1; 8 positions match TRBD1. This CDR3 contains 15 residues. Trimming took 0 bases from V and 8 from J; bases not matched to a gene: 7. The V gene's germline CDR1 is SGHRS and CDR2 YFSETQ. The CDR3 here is CASSLESQGADEQFF. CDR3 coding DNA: TGCGCCAGCAGCTTGGAATCGCAGGGGGCTGATGAGCAGTTCTTC.

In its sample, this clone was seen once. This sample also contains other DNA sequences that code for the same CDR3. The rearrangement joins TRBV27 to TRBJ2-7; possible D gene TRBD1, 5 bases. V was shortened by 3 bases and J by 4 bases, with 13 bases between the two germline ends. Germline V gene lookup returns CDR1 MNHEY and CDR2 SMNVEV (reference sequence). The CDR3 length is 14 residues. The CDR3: CASSLGQGFYEQYF. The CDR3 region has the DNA TGTGCCAGCAGTTTGGGGCAGGGATTTTACGAGCAGTACTTC.

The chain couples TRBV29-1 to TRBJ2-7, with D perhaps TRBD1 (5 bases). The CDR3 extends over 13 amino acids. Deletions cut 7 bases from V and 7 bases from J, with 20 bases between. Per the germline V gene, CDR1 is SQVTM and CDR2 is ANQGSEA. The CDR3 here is CSADFTGFGEQYF. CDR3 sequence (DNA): TGCAGCGCGGATTTTACAGGTTTCGGAGAGCAGTACTTC.

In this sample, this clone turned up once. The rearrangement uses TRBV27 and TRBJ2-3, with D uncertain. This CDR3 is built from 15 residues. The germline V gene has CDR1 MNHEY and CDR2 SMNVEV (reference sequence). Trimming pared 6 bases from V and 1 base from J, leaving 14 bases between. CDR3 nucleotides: TGTGCCAGCAGCCCAAAAGTTATGGGCACAGATACGCAGTATTTT. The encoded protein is CASSPKVMGTDTQYF.

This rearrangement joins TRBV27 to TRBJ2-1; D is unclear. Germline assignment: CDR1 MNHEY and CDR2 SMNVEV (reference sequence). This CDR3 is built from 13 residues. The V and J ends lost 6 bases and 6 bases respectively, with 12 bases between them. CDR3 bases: TGTGCCAGCAGCCCCCGAAGGGTCAATGAGCAGTTCTTC. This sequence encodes CASSPRRVNEQFF.

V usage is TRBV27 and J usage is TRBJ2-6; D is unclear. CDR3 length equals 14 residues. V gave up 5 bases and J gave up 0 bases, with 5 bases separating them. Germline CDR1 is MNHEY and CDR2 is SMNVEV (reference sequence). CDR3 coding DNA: TGTGCCAGCAGTCCAATCTCTGGGGCCAACGTCCTGACTTTC. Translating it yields CASSPISGANVLTF.

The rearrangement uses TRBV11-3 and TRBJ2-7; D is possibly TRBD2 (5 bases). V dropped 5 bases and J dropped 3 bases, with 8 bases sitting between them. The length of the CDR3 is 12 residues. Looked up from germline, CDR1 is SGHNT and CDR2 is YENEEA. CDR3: CASSVSGYEQYF. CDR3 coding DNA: TGTGCCAGCAGCGTCAGCGGCTACGAGCAGTACTTC.

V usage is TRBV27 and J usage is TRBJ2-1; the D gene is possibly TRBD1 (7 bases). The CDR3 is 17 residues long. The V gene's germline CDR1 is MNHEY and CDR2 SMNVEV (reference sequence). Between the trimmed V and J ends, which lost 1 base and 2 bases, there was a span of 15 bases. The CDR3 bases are TGTGCCAGCAGTTTATGGACAGGCGGGGAGACCTACAATGAGCAGTTCTTC. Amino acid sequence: CASSLWTGGETYNEQFF.

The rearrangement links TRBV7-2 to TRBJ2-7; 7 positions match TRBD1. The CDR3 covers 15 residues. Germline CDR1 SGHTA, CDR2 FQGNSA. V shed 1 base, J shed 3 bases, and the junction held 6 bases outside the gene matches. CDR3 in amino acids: CASSLGRGQYYEQYF. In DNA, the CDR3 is TGTGCCAGCAGCTTAGGTAGGGGACAGTACTACGAGCAGTACTTC.

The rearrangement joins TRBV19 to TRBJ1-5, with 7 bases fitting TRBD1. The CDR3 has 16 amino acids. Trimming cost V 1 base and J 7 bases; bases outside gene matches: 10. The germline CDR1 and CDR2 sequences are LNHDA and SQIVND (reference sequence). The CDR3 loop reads CASSIAVRQGRQPQHF. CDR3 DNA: TGTGCCAGTAGTATAGCCGTTAGACAGGGACGCCAGCCCCAGCATTTT.

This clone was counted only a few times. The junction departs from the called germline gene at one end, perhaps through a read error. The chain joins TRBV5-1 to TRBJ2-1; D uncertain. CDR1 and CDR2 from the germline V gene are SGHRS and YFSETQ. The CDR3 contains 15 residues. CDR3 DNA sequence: TGCGCCAGCAGTTTGGACGCGAAGCTTTACAATGAGCAGTTCTTC. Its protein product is CASSLDAKLYNEQFF.

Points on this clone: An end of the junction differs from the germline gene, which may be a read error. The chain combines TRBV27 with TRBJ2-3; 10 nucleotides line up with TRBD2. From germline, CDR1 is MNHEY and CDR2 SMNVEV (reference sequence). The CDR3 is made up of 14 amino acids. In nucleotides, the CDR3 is TGTGCCGGCAGTTACCCTAGCGGGAGTGATACGCAGTATTTT. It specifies CAGSYPSGSDTQYF.

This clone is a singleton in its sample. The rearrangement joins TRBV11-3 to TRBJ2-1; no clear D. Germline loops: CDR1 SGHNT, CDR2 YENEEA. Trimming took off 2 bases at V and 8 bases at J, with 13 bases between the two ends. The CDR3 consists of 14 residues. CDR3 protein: CASSLRVKPHEQFF. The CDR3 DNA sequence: TGTGCCAGCAGCTTACGGGTGAAACCACATGAGCAGTTCTTC.

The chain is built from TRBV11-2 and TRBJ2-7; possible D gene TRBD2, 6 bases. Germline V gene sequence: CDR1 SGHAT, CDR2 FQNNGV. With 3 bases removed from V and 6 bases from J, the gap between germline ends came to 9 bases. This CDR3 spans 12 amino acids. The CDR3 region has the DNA TGTGCCAGCAGCTTGCGGGACCTCGAGCAGTACTTC. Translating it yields CASSLRDLEQYF.

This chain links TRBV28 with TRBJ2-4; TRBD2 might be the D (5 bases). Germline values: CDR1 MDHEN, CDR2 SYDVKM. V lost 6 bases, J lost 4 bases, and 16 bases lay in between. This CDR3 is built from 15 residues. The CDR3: CASRGYSEVKNIQYF. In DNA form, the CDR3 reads TGTGCCAGCAGAGGTTATAGCGAGGTTAAAAACATTCAGTACTTC.

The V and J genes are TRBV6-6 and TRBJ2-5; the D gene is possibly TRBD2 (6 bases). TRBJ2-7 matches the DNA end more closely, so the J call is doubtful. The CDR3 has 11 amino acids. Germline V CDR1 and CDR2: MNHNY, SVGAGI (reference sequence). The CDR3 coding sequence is TGTGCCAGCAGGCAGGGAGGCGAGCAGTACTTC. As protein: CASRQGGEQYF.

The CDR3 DNA follows: TGTGCCAGCAGCATTGACAGGGGGGTCCTCTACGAGCAGTACTTC. As protein: CASSIDRGVLYEQYF. The chain combines TRBV5-5 with TRBJ2-7, with 9 bases identical to TRBD1. Germline V gives CDR1 SGHKS, CDR2 YYEKEE (reference sequence). The CDR3 runs 15 residues. With V trimmed by 4 bases and J by 3 bases, 8 bases remained unmatched.